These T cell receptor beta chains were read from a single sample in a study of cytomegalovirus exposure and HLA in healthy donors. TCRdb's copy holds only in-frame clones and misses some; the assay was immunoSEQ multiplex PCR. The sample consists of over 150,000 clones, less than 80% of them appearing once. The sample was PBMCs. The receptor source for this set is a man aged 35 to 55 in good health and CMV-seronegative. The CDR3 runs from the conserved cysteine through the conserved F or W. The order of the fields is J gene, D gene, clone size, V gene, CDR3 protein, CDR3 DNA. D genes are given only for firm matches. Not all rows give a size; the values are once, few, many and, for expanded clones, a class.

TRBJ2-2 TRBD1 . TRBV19 CASSRGTGQNTGELFF TGTGCCAGTAGTAGGGGGACAGGGCAGAACACCGGGGAGCTGTTTTTT
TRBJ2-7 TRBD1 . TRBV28 CASSPDRWGAYEQYF TGTGCCAGCAGCCCGGACAGGTGGGGCGCCTACGAGCAGTACTTC
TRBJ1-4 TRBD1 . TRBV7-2 CASSLAGQGAKKLFF TGTGCCAGCAGCTTAGCGGGACAGGGGGCAAAAAAACTGTTTTTT
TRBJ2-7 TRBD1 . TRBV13 CASSFGTETYEQYF TGTGCCAGCAGCTTCGGGACAGAAACGTACGAGCAGTACTTC
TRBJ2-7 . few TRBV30 CAWSTTGILGEQYF TGTGCCTGGAGTACGACAGGAATTTTGGGCGAGCAGTACTTC
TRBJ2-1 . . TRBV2 CASREEFIGAHEQFF TGTGCCAGCAGAGAGGAGTTTATAGGGGCCCATGAGCAGTTCTTC
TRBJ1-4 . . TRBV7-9 CSSSFSGGGEKLFF TGTTCCAGCAGCTTCTCGGGGGGTGGTGAAAAACTGTTTTTT
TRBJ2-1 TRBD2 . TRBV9 CASSVFVGGNYNEQFF TGTGCCAGCAGCGTTTTTGTGGGGGGGAACTACAATGAGCAGTTCTTC
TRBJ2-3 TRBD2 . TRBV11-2 CASSLSAGGTDTQYF TGTGCCAGCAGCTTATCAGCGGGGGGGACAGATACGCAGTATTTT
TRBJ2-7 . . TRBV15 CATSTRAASGEQYF TGTGCCACCAGCACGCGAGCAGCCTCGGGGGAGCAGTACTTC
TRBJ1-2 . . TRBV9 CASSVPGDGYTF TGTGCCAGCAGCGTTCCCGGAGATGGCTACACCTTC
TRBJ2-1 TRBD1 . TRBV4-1 CASSLGQDGINEQFF TGCGCCAGCAGCCTCGGACAGGACGGAATCAATGAGCAGTTCTTC
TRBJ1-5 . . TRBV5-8 CASSLGPLRGILTNQPQHF TGTGCCAGCAGCTTGGGGCCCCTCCGAGGGATCTTAACCAATCAGCCCCAGCATTTT
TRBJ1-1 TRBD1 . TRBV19 CASSSIPQGAAEAFF TGTGCCAGTAGTTCCATCCCACAGGGGGCCGCTGAAGCTTTCTTT
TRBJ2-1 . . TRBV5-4 CASSLVLSATYNEQFF TGTGCCAGCAGCTTGGTGCTTTCAGCGACCTACAATGAGCAGTTCTTC
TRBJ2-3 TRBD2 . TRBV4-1 CASSPQPGLTTDTQYF TGCGCCAGCAGCCCACAGCCGGGACTAACCACAGATACGCAGTATTTT
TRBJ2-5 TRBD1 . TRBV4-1 CASSQGDRDQETQYF TGCGCCAGCAGCCAGGGAGACAGGGACCAAGAGACCCAGTACTTC
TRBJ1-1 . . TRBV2 CASSVSRQAFEGRNTEAFF TGTGCCAGCAGTGTAAGTAGACAGGCGTTCGAAGGGCGAAACACTGAAGCTTTCTTT
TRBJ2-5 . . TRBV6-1 CASSGIRVGETQYF TGTGCCAGCAGTGGGATACGGGTAGGAGAGACCCAGTACTTC
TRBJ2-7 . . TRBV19 CASSGTISYEQYF TGTGCCAGTAGCGGGACAATCTCCTACGAGCAGTACTTC
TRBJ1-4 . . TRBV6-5 CASRHLATNEKLFF TGTGCCAGCAGGCACCTAGCAACTAATGAAAAACTGTTTTTT
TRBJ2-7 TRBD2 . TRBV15 CATSGRGGMNAEQYF TGTGCCACCAGCGGCCGGGGGGGTATGAATGCCGAGCAGTACTTC
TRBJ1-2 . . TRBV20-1 CSARDPRSYTF TGCAGTGCTAGAGATCCGAGGTCCTACACCTTC
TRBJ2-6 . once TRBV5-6 CASSLGQAELSGANVLTF TGTGCCAGCAGCTTGGGGCAGGCCGAACTCTCTGGGGCCAACGTCCTGACTTTC
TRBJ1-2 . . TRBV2 CASSEGSYGYTF TGTGCCAGCAGTGAGGGCAGCTATGGCTACACCTTC
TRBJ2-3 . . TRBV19 CASSPRLEQWYTDTQYF TGTGCCAGTAGTCCAAGACTAGAACAGTGGTACACAGATACGCAGTATTTT
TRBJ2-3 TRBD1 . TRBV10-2 CASRDRGEDTQYF TGCGCCAGCAGAGACAGGGGGGAAGATACGCAGTATTTT
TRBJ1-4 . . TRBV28 CASSLRGPKLFF TGTGCCAGCAGCTTGCGGGGACCAAAACTGTTTTTT
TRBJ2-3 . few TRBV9 CASSSYTDTQYF TGTGCCAGCAGCTCCTACACAGATACGCAGTATTTT
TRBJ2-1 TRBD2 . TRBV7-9 CASSWGRVILDPQYNEQFF TGTGCCAGCAGCTGGGGGAGGGTGATCCTGGATCCTCAATACAATGAGCAGTTCTTC
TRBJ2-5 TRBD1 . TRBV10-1 CASSESETGGWETQYF TGCGCCAGCAGTGAGTCCGAGACAGGGGGCTGGGAGACCCAGTACTTC
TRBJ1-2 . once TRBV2 CASSEYRDGYTF TGTGCCAGCAGTGAATACAGAGATGGCTACACCTTC
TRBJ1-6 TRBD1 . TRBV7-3 CASSVGQGRSPLHF TGTGCCAGCAGCGTCGGACAGGGTCGATCACCCCTCCACTTT
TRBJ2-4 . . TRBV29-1 CSVVRGGEGTGNIQYF TGCAGCGTTGTTCGAGGGGGGGAGGGAACGGGAAACATTCAGTACTTC
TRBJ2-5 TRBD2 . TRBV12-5 CASGLTGGIQETQYF TGTGCTAGCGGGCTTACCGGGGGGATCCAAGAGACCCAGTACTTC
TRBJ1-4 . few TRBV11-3 CASSQHRDLEKLFF TGTGCCAGCAGCCAACACAGGGATTTGGAAAAACTGTTTTTT
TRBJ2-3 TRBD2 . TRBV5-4 CASSLGVVAGETSTDTQYF TGTGCCAGCAGCTTGGGCGTAGTAGCGGGGGAGACTAGCACAGATACGCAGTATTTT
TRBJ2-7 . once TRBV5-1 CASSLERWGEQYF TGCGCCAGCAGCTTGGAACGTTGGGGCGAGCAGTACTTC
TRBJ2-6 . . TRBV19 CASSIPGSGANVLTF TGTGCCAGTAGTATCCCGGGCTCTGGGGCCAACGTCCTGACTTTC
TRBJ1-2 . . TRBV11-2 CASSPGGANYGYTF TGTGCCAGCAGCCCCGGGGGGGCTAACTATGGCTACACCTTC
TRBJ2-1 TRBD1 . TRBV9 CASSTQTGASNEQFF TGTGCCAGCAGCACCCAGACAGGGGCAAGCAATGAGCAGTTCTTC
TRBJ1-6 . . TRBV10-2 CASSEGPGPAGPLHF TGCGCCAGCAGTGAGGGACCCGGACCCGCGGGACCCCTCCACTTT
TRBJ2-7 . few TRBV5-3 CARSFCLAYEQYF TGTGCCAGAAGCTTTTGCCTAGCCTACGAGCAGTACTTC
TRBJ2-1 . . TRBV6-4 CASSDGTAPQDEQFF TGTGCCAGCAGTGACGGAACGGCACCTCAGGATGAGCAGTTCTTC
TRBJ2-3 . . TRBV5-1 CASSPGLQVDTQYF TGCGCCAGCAGCCCCGGGCTACAGGTAGATACGCAGTATTTT
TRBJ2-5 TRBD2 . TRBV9 CASSAGGGQETQYF TGTGCCAGCAGCGCGGGGGGGGGCCAAGAGACCCAGTACTTC